The 30 T cell receptor beta chains given below trace back to one sample, sequenced in a study of patients and donors after allogeneic stem cell transplantation. TCRdb fed the RT-PCR reads into MiXCR, producing one record per CDR3 protein. The sample consists of 800,000 to 1,000,000 distinct CDR3 sequences, under 20% of them appearing once. Sequencing input: blood, either unsorted or a sorted T cell fraction (not recorded which). These receptors were collected from a human donor who was either an allogeneic HSCT recipient or a stem cell or donor lymphocyte infusion donor (not recorded which). It is not recorded whose cells these are; they may come from a transplant donor.

The chain employs TRBV20-1 and TRBJ2-1; D is perhaps TRBD1 (7 bases). The germline V and J ends were trimmed by 2 bases and 9 bases, with 11 bases remaining between them. The germline V gene has CDR1 DFQATT and CDR2 SNEGSKA (reference sequence). The CDR3 spans 12 residues. CDR3 residues: CSARMQGGEQFF. The DNA for the CDR3 is TGCAGTGCTAGAATGCAGGGGGGTGAGCAGTTCTTC.

This chain's CDR3 is CASSPRTRNEQYF. In DNA, the CDR3 is TGCGCCAGCAGCCCGAGGACCCGCAACGAGCAGTACTTC. V is TRBV5-1 and J is TRBJ2-7; no reliable D call. The CDR3 is made up of 13 amino acids. CDR1 SGHRS and CDR2 YFSETQ come from the germline V gene. The V gene lost 4 bases and the J gene lost 5 bases, with 13 bases spanning the gap.

The chain recombines TRBV7-3 with TRBJ1-6, with 7 bases matching TRBD1. Germline V CDR1 and CDR2: SGHTA, FQGTGA. The J segment lost 6 bases and the V segment lost 1 base, leaving 6 bases of the junction unmatched. The CDR3 contains 16 residues. Here the CDR3 reads CASSLNPGQFNSPLHF. CDR3 DNA sequence: TGTGCCAGCAGCTTAAACCCGGGACAGTTTAATTCACCCCTCCACTTT. Based on the CDR3 plus reference TRBV7-3 and TRBJ1-6, the full variable domain is GAGVSQTPSNKVTEKGKYVELRCDPISGHTALYWYRQSLGQGPEFLIYFQGTGAADDSGLPNDRFFAVRPEGSVSTLKIQRTERGDSAVYLCASSLNPGQFNSPLHFGNGTRLTVT.

This clonotype was counted many times. The V gene is TRBV29-1, the J gene TRBJ2-2, with 7 bases that match TRBD2. V was pared by 5 bases and J by 1 base, with 1 base of the junction left unmatched. CDR1 is SQVTM and CDR2 is ANQGSEA in the germline V gene. There are 13 residues in the CDR3. CDR3 amino acids: CSVWEGNTGELFF. CDR3 DNA: TGCAGCGTTTGGGAGGGGAACACCGGGGAGCTGTTTTTT.

This clonotype showed up just a few times. This chain uses TRBV20-1 with TRBJ2-3, with TRBD2 identical over 11 bases. The CDR3 sequence is 15 residues long. Trimming removed 6 bases from V and 6 bases from J; junction bases left unmatched: 11. The V gene's germline CDR1 is DFQATT and CDR2 SNEGSKA (reference sequence). This CDR3 reads CSARRSGGASDTQYF. CDR3 in DNA: TGCAGTGCACGGCGTAGCGGGGGGGCAAGCGATACGCAGTATTTT.

The chain links TRBV12-3 or TRBV12-4 to TRBJ2-3; 7 bases line up with TRBD2. V was clipped by 7 bases and J by 2 bases; unmatched bases: 12. The CDR3 spans 16 residues. The CDR3 spells CASTSRLARHTDTQYF. The CDR3 DNA follows: TGTGCCAGCACTTCCCGACTAGCTCGCCACACAGATACGCAGTATTTT.

The chain carries TRBV12-3 or TRBV12-4 and TRBJ2-5; the D gene is possibly TRBD2 (6 bases). V lost 6 bases and J lost 7, with 18 bases in between. CDR3 length: 14 residues. This CDR3 is CASRSTGLGGTQYF. The CDR3 coding sequence is TGTGCCAGCAGGTCCACTGGACTGGGGGGGACCCAGTACTTC.

The table lists this clonotype with many counts. The J gene is TRBJ1-1, the V gene TRBV12-3 or TRBV12-4; tentatively, D is TRBD1 (5 bases). CDR3 size: 16 residues. The ends were cut back, 6 bases at V and 4 bases at J, with 21 bases in the middle. CDR3 residues: CASSLDPGRWGTEAFF. CDR3 nucleotides: TGTGCCAGCAGCCTAGACCCGGGACGTTGGGGCACTGAAGCTTTCTTT.

A few counts support this clonotype. DNA for the CDR3: TGTGCCAGCACCTTGACAGGGTCCAAAAACATTCAGTACTTC. This encodes CASTLTGSKNIQYF. The V and J genes are TRBV12-3 or TRBV12-4 and TRBJ2-4; 7 bases match TRBD1. This CDR3 comprises 14 residues. The J segment lost 2 bases and the V segment lost 7 bases, leaving 5 bases of the junction unmatched.

The V call is TRBV7-9, the J call TRBJ2-3; a weak D match, TRBD2 (6 bases). This CDR3 region has 15 residues. Per the germline V gene, CDR1 is SEHNR and CDR2 is FQNEAQ (reference sequence). Trimming removed 7 bases at V and 1 base at J, with 15 bases between. The DNA for the CDR3 is TGTGCCAGCACCTCACCTGCGGGGCGCACAGATACGCAGTATTTT. Protein: CASTSPAGRTDTQYF. The full variable domain, completed using reference TRBV7-9 and TRBJ2-3, is DTGVSQNPRHKITKRGQNVTFRCDPISEHNRLYWYRQTLGQGPEFLTYFQNEAQLEKSRLLSDRFSAERPKGSFSTLEIQRTEQGDSAMYLCASTSPAGRTDTQYFGPGTRLTVL.

The chain combines TRBV13 with TRBJ2-2; perhaps D is TRBD1 or TRBD2 (5 bases each). The germline V and J ends were trimmed by 5 bases and 9 bases, with 16 bases remaining between them. Germline CDR1 is PRHDT and CDR2 is FYEKMQ (reference sequence). The CDR3 extends over 14 amino acids. The CDR3 DNA reads as TGTGCCAGCAGCACCCGGGACGGGACGAGGGAGCTGTTTTTT. This translates into CASSTRDGTRELFF.

This clonotype was seen more than once but under ten times. The chain links TRBV10-3 to TRBJ2-3, with TRBD2 matching over 8 bases. The trim removed 0 bases at V and 5 bases at J, leaving 4 bases unmatched. Germline CDR1 ENHRY, CDR2 SYGVKD. The CDR3 is 15 amino acids. The CDR3 sequence is CAISESSGSLDTQYF. The CDR3 DNA reads TGTGCCATCAGTGAGTCCAGCGGGAGTTTAGATACGCAGTATTTT.

This clonotype occurred many times. The chain has TRBV6-1 and TRBJ1-3, with D possibly TRBD1 on 6 matching bases. Germline assignment: CDR1 MNHNS and CDR2 SASEGT. V was cut by 6 bases and J by 1 base, with 16 bases left in between. This CDR3 spans 16 amino acids. The CDR3 nucleotides read TGTGCCAGCAGCTCCGACAGGAGGTTATCTGGAAACACCATATATTTT. It is translated as CASSSDRRLSGNTIYF.

CDR3 in amino acids: CATSDSWTGDSSEQYF. The DNA for the CDR3 is TGTGCCACCAGTGATTCCTGGACAGGGGACTCTTCCGAGCAGTACTTC. This rearrangement joins TRBV24-1 to TRBJ2-7; the match to TRBD1 covers 9 bases. V shed 2 bases, J shed 6 bases, and the junction held 10 bases outside the gene matches. Germline values: CDR1 KGHDR, CDR2 SFDVKD. This CDR3 contains 16 residues.

This clonotype turned up a few times. V is TRBV6-2 or TRBV6-3 and J is TRBJ1-1; tentatively, D is TRBD1 (5 bases). Germline lookup yields CDR1 MNHEY and CDR2 SVGEGT. Trimming took off 6 bases at V and 6 bases at J, with 11 bases between the two ends. The CDR3 runs 12 residues. CDR3 loop: CASRDGDPEAFF. In DNA form, the CDR3 reads TGTGCCAGCAGGGATGGGGACCCTGAAGCTTTCTTT.

This sequence joins TRBV4-3 and TRBJ2-1; D is undetermined. Germline CDR1 and CDR2: LGHNA and YSLEER. Between the trimmed V and J ends, which lost 0 bases and 0 bases, there was a span of 15 bases. This CDR3 contains 18 residues. CDR3 residues: CASSQDRTGLSSYNEQFF. In DNA, the CDR3 is TGCGCCAGCAGCCAAGATCGGACGGGCCTGAGCTCCTACAATGAGCAGTTCTTC.

The chain links TRBV29-1 to TRBJ1-3; the D is unclear. In germline, CDR1 is SQVTM, CDR2 ANQGSEA. The CDR3 extends over 11 amino acids. V was pared by 4 bases and J by 4 bases, with 5 bases between. The CDR3 sequence: CSVAWGNTIYF. For the CDR3, the DNA is TGCAGCGTTGCTTGGGGAAACACCATATATTTT.

This clonotype was detected only a few times. V gene TRBV7-9 combines with J gene TRBJ2-3; D is ambiguous. Germline V CDR1 and CDR2: SEHNR, FQNEAQ (reference sequence). The CDR3 contains 14 residues. V was trimmed by 3 bases and J by 6 bases, leaving 13 bases between them. CDR3: CASSFEASRDTQYF. The DNA for the CDR3 is TGTGCCAGCAGCTTCGAGGCTTCCAGGGATACGCAGTATTTT.

The CDR3 nucleotides read TGTGCCAGCAGTTTAGTACGAGGGGGTGGTGAGACCCAGTACTTC. Translation gives CASSLVRGGGETQYF. The chain employs TRBV12-3 or TRBV12-4 and TRBJ2-5; tentative D call: TRBD1 (6 bases). CDR3 size: 15 residues. V lost 1 base to trimming and J lost 5 bases, with 14 bases between them.

The chain links TRBV18 to TRBJ1-1; no definite D call. The CDR3 length is 13 residues. The V end lost 3 bases, the J end lost 8 bases, and 13 bases lay between the germline ends. Germline loops: CDR1 KGHSH, CDR2 LQKENI. The CDR3 here is CASSPRTLEEAFF. DNA of the CDR3: TGTGCCAGCTCACCGCGGACGCTAGAGGAAGCTTTCTTT.

This clonotype was seen more than once but under ten times. J is TRBJ2-1 and V is TRBV5-1, with 8 bases fitting TRBD2. The J segment lost 0 bases and the V segment lost 4 bases, leaving 9 bases of the junction unmatched. CDR1 and CDR2 (germline): SGHRS, YFSETQ. This CDR3 spans 17 amino acids. The CDR3 DNA reads TGCGCCAGCAGCCACCAGACTAGCGACTACTCCTACAATGAGCAGTTCTTC. Its protein product is CASSHQTSDYSYNEQFF.

This chain connects TRBV12-3 or TRBV12-4 to TRBJ2-5; 10 positions agree with TRBD2. The V and J ends lost 8 bases and 1 base, in that order; junction bases with no gene match: 7. The CDR3 loop spans 15 amino acids. As DNA, the CDR3 is TGTGCCAGCGGGGGGACTAGCGATATCCAAGAGACCCAGTACTTC. Translation gives CASGGTSDIQETQYF.

J is TRBJ2-5 and V is TRBV27, with TRBD2 matching 12 bases. Germline assignment: CDR1 MNHEY and CDR2 SMNVEV (reference sequence). The CDR3 spans 17 residues. V was pared by 5 bases and J by 5 bases, with 12 bases of the junction left unmatched. CDR3 nucleotide sequence: TGTGCCAGCAGTCCCCGACCCCGACTAGCGGGAGAGGAGACCCAGTACTTC. This translates into CASSPRPRLAGEETQYF.

This clonotype was detected a few times. CDR3 sequence: CASSVVPKDPYEQYF. CDR3 sequence (DNA): TGTGCCAGCAGCGTCGTACCGAAAGATCCCTACGAGCAGTACTTC. The chain uses TRBV7-9 and TRBJ2-7; no definite D call. Germline CDR1 SEHNR, CDR2 FQNEAQ (reference sequence). This CDR3 is built from 15 residues. V was clipped by 5 bases and J by 2 bases, with 16 bases between them.

The chain has TRBV5-6 and TRBJ1-2; 10 nucleotides align to TRBD1. Germline CDR1 and CDR2: SGHDT and YYEEEE. The CDR3 contains 16 residues. V gave up 0 bases and J gave up 6 bases; unmatched junction bases: 8. The CDR3 loop is CASSLAGTGARDGYTF. The CDR3 nucleotides are TGTGCCAGCAGCTTGGCGGGGACAGGGGCAAGAGATGGCTACACCTTC.

This clonotype has a handful of counts. V and J are TRBV25-1 and TRBJ2-5; no firm D call. CDR3 size: 11 residues. The V end was cut by 7 bases, the J end by 1 base, with 4 bases between. Germline V gene data show CDR1 as MGHDK and CDR2 as SYGVNS. CDR3 region: CASTSQETQYF. As DNA, the CDR3 is TGTGCCAGCACCAGCCAAGAGACCCAGTACTTC.

In this sample, this clonotype turned up a few times. The genes are TRBV11-2 and TRBJ2-1; the match to TRBD2 covers 13 bases. The CDR3 spans 16 residues. Germline assignment: CDR1 SGHAT and CDR2 FQNNGV. V shed 5 bases, J shed 8 bases, and the junction held 9 bases outside the gene matches. CDR3 coding DNA: TGTGCCAGCAGCCGGACTAGCGGGGGCCAGGGCTATGAGCAGTTCTTC. Protein sequence: CASSRTSGGQGYEQFF.

This clonotype was detected ten times or more. The rearrangement joins TRBV20-1 to TRBJ1-6; TRBD1 matches at 8 bases. This CDR3 has 15 residues. From germline, CDR1 is DFQATT and CDR2 SNEGSKA (reference sequence). The V and J ends lost 3 bases and 11 bases, in that order; junction bases with no gene match: 12. In DNA, the CDR3 is TGCAGTGCTAGGCCCCCGACAGGGGAAAGGACACCCCTCCACTTT. Translating gives CSARPPTGERTPLHF.

This clonotype has just a few counts. This sequence joins TRBV25-1 and TRBJ1-3, with D possibly being TRBD1 (5 bases). The CDR3 length is 14 residues. The germline V gene encodes CDR1 MGHDK and CDR2 SYGVNS. V gave up 1 base and J gave up 8 bases, with 12 bases separating them. CDR3 sequence reads: CASSEWGTTHTIYF. The DNA of the CDR3 is TGTGCCAGCAGTGAATGGGGCACGACCCACACCATATATTTT. The full variable domain, rest sourced from reference TRBV25-1 and TRBJ1-3, is EADIYQTPRYLVIGTGKKITLECSQTMGHDKMYWYQQDPGMELHLIHYSYGVNSTEKGDLSSESTVSRIRTEHFPLTLESARPSHTSQYLCASSEWGTTHTIYFGEGSWLTVV.

This clonotype was seen only a few times. This rearrangement joins TRBV20-1 to TRBJ2-2; D is perhaps TRBD1 (8 bases). CDR1 DFQATT and CDR2 SNEGSKA come from the germline V gene (reference sequence). Trimming took 5 bases from V and 0 from J, leaving 13 bases between them. There are 15 residues in the CDR3. CDR3 amino acids: CSAGQGGPNTGELFF. The CDR3, as DNA: TGCAGTGCTGGACAGGGAGGGCCGAACACCGGGGAGCTGTTTTTT.